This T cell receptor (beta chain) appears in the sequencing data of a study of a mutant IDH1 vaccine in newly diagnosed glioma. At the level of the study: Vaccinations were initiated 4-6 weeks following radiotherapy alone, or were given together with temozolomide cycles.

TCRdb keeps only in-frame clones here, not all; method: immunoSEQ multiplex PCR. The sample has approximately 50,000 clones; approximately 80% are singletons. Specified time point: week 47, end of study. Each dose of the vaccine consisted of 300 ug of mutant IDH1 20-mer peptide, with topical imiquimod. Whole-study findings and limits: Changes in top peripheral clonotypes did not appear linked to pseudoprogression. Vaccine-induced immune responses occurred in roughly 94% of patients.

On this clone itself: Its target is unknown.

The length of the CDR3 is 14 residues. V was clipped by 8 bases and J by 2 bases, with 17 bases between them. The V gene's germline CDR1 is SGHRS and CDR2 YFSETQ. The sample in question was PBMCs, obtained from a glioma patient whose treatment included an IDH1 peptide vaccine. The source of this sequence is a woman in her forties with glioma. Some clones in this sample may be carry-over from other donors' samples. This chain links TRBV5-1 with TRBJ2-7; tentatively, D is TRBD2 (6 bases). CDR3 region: CARTALRGAYEQYF. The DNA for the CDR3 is TGCGCCAGAACGGCCTTGCGGGGCGCCTACGAGCAGTACTTC.